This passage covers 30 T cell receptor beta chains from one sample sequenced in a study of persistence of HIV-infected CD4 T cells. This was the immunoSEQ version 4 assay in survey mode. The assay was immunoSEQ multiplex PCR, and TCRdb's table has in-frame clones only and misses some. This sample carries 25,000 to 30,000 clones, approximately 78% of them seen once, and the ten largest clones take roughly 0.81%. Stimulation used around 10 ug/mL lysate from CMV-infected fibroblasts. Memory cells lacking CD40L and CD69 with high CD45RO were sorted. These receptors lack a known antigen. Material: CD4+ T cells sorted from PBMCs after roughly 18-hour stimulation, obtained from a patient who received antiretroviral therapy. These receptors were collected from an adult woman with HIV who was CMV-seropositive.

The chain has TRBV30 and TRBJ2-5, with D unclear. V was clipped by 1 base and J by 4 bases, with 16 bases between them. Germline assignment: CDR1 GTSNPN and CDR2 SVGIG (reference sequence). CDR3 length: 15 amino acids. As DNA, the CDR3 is TGTGCCTGGAGTGCCTCTCAATTCCGTGGAGAGACCCAGTACTTC. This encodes CAWSASQFRGETQYF.

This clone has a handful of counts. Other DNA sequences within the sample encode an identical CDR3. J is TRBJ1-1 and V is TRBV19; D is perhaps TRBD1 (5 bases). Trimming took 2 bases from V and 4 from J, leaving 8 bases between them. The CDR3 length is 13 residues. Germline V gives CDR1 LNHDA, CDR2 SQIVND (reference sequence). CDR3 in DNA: TGTGCCAGTAGTATAAGGGGTGGCACTGAAGCTTTCTTT. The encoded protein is CASSIRGGTEAFF.

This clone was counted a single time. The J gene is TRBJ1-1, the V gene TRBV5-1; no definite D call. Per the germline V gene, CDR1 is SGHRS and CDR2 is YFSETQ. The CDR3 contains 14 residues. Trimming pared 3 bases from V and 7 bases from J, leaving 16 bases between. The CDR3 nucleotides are TGCGCCAGCAGCTCCCTTGGGCGGACGGGTGAAGCTTTCTTT. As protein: CASSSLGRTGEAFF. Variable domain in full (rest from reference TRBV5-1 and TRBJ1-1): KAGVTQTPRYLIKTRGQQVTLSCSPISGHRSVSWYQQTPGQGLQFLFEYFSETQRNKGNFPGRFSGRQFSNSRSEMNVSTLELGDSALYLCASSSLGRTGEAFFGQGTRLTVV.

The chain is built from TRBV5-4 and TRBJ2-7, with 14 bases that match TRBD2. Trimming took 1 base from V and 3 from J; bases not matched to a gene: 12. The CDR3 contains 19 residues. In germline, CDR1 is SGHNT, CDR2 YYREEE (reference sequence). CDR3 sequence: CASSLSVGLAGGSIYEQYF. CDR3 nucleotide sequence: TGTGCCAGCAGCTTGAGTGTAGGACTAGCGGGGGGCTCCATCTACGAGCAGTACTTC. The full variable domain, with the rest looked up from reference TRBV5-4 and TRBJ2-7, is ETGVTQSPTHLIKTRGQQVTLRCSSQSGHNTVSWYQQALGQGPQFIFQYYREEENGRGNFPPRFSGLQFPNYSSELNVNALELDDSALYLCASSLSVGLAGGSIYEQYFGPGTRLTVT.

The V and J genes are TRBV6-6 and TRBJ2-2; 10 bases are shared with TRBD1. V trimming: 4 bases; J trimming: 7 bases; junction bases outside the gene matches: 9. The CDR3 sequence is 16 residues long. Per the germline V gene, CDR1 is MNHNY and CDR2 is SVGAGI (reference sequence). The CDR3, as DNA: TGTGCCAGCAGTTCGTCCGACAGGGGGCATAGCGGGGAGCTGTTTTTT. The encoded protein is CASSSSDRGHSGELFF.

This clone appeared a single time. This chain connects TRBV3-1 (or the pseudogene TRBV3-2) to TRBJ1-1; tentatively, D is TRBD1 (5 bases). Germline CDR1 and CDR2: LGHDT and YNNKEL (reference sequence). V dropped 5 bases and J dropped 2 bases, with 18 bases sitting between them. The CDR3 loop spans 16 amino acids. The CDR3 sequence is CASSALGGVKNTEAFF. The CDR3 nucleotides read TGTGCCAGCAGCGCGCTGGGGGGGGTAAAAAACACTGAAGCTTTCTTT.

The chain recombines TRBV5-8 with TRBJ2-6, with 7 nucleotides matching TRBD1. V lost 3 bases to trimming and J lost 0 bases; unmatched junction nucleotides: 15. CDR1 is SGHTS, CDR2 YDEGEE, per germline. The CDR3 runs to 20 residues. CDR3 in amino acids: CASSSTSTWGQPSGANVLTF. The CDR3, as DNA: TGTGCCAGCAGCTCTACTTCGACTTGGGGACAGCCCTCTGGGGCCAACGTCCTGACTTTC.

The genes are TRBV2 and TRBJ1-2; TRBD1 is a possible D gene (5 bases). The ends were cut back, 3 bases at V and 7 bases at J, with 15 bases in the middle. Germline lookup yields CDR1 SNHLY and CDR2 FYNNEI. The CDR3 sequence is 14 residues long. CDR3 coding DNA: TGTGCCAGCAGTGATCGGCCCCAGACAGCTGGCTACACCTTC. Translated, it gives CASSDRPQTAGYTF.

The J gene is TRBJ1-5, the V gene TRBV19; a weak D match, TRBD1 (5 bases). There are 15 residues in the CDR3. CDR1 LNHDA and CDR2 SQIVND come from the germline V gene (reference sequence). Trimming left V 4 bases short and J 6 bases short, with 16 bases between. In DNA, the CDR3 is TGTGCCAGTAGTACCGGGGAGGGGAGGAGTCAGCCCCAGCATTTT. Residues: CASSTGEGRSQPQHF.

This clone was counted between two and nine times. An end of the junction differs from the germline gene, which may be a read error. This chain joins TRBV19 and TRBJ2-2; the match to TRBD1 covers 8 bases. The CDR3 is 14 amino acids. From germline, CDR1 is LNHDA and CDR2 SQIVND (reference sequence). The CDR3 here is CASSIGQGTGELFF. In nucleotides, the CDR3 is TGTGCCAGCAGTATTGGACAGGGCACCGGGGAGCTGTTTTTT.

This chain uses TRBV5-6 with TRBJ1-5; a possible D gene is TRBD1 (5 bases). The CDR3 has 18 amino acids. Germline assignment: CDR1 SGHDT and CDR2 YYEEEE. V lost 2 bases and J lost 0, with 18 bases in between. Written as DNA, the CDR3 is TGTGCCAGCAGCTTATATCGTGACAGCCTAAATAGCAATCAGCCCCAGCATTTT. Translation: CASSLYRDSLNSNQPQHF.

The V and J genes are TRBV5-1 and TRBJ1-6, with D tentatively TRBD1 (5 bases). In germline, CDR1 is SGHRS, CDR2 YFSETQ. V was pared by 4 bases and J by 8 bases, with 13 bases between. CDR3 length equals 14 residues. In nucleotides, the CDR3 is TGCGCCAGCAGCGAAAGGGGCTCGGATTCACCCCTCCACTTT. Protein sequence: CASSERGSDSPLHF.

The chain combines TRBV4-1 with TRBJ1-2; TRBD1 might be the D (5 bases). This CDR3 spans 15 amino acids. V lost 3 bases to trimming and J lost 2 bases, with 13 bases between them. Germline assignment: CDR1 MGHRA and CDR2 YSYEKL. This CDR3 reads CASSHTDTSNYGYTF. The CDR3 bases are TGCGCCAGCAGCCACACGGACACGTCCAACTATGGCTACACCTTC.

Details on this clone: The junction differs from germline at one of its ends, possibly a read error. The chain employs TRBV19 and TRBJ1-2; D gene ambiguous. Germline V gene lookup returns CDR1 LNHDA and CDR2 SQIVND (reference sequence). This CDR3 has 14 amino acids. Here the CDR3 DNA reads TGTGCCAGTCGTATTCAGGTACTTGCGTATGGCTACACCTTC. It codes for CASRIQVLAYGYTF.

The CDR3: CASSFNTGTDTQYF. The CDR3 nucleotides are TGTGCCAGCAGCTTTAATACAGGGACGGATACGCAGTATTTT. The chain employs TRBV13 and TRBJ2-3; perhaps TRBD1 as D (6 bases). Trimming shortened V by 3 bases and J by 6 bases, and 13 bases separated the two germline ends. The CDR3 spans 14 residues. The germline V gene encodes CDR1 PRHDT and CDR2 FYEKMQ (reference sequence).

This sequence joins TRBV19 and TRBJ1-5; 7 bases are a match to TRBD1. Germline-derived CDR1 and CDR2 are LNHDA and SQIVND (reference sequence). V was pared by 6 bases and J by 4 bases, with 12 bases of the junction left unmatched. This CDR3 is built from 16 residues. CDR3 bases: TGTGCCAGTAGCTCAGGGGGGGGCCCGAGGAATCAGCCCCAGCATTTT. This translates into CASSSGGGPRNQPQHF.

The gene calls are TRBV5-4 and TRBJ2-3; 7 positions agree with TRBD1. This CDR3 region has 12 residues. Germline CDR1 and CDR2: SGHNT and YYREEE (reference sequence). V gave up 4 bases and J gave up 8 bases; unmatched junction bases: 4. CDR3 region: CASSPQGPTQYF. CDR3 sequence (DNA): TGTGCCAGCAGCCCACAGGGGCCTACGCAGTATTTT. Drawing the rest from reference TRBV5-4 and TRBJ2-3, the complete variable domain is ETGVTQSPTHLIKTRGQQVTLRCSSQSGHNTVSWYQQALGQGPQFIFQYYREEENGRGNFPPRFSGLQFPNYSSELNVNALELDDSALYLCASSPQGPTQYFGPGTRLTVL.

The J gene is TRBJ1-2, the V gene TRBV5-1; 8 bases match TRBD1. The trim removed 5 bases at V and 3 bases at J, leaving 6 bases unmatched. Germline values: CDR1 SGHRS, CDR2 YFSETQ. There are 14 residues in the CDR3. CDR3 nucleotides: TGCGCCAGCAGAACCGGGACAGGTGACTATGGCTACACCTTC. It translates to CASRTGTGDYGYTF. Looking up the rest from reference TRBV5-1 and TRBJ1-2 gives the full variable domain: KAGVTQTPRYLIKTRGQQVTLSCSPISGHRSVSWYQQTPGQGLQFLFEYFSETQRNKGNFPGRFSGRQFSNSRSEMNVSTLELGDSALYLCASRTGTGDYGYTFGSGTRLTVV.

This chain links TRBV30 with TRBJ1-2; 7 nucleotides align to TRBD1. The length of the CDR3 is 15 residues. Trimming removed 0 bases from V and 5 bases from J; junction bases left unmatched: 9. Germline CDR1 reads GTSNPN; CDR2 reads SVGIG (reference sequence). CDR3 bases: TGTGCCTGGAGTGTGACAGGGATGGGCTCTTATGGCTACACCTTC. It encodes CAWSVTGMGSYGYTF.

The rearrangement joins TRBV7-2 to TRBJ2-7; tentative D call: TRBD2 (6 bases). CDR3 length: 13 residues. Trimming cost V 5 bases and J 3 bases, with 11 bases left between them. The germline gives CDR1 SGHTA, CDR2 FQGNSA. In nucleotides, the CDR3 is TGTGCCAGCAGCGTAGGGACTGGCTACGAGCAGTACTTC. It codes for CASSVGTGYEQYF.

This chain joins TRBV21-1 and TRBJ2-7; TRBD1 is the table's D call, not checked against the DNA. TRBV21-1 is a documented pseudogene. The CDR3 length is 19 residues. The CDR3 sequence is CASSKAGGQGRTYSYEQYV. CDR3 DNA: TGTGCCAGCAGCAAAGCAGGAGGACAGGGACGTACCTACTCCTACGAGCAGTACGTC.

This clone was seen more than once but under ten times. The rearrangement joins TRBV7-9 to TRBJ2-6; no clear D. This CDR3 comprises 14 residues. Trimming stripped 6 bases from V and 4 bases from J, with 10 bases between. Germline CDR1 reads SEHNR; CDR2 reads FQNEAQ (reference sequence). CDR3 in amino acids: CASSNDTGANVLTF. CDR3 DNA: TGTGCCAGCAGTAATGACACAGGGGCCAACGTCCTGACTTTC. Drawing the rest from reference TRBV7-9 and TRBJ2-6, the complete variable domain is DTGVSQNPRHKITKRGQNVTFRCDPISEHNRLYWYRQTLGQGPEFLTYFQNEAQLEKSRLLSDRFSAERPKGSFSTLEIQRTEQGDSAMYLCASSNDTGANVLTFGAGSRLTVL.

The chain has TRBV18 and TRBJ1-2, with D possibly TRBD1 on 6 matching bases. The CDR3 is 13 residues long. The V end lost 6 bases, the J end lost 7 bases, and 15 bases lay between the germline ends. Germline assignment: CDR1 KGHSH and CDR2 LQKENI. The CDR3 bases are TGTGCCAGCTCGCCCCCCGGACAGACTGGCTACACCTTC. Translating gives CASSPPGQTGYTF.

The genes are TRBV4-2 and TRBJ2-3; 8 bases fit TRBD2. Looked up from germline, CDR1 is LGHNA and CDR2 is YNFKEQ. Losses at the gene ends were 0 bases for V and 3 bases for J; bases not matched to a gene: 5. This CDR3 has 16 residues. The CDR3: CASSQEDRGGTDTQYF. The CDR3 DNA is TGTGCCAGCAGCCAAGAAGATCGGGGGGGAACAGATACGCAGTATTTT.

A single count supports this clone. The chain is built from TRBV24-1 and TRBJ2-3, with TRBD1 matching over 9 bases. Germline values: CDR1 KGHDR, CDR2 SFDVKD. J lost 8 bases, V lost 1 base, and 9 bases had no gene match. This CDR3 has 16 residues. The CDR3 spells CATSDLKTGGIGTQYF. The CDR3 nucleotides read TGTGCCACCAGTGATTTAAAGACAGGGGGAATCGGTACGCAGTATTTT.

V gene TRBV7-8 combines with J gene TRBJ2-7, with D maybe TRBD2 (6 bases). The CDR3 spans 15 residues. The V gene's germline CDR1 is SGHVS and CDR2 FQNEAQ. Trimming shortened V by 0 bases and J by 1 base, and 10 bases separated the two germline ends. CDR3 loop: CASSLAGGGSYEQYF. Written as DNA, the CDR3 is TGTGCCAGCAGCTTAGCGGGAGGAGGGTCCTACGAGCAGTACTTC.

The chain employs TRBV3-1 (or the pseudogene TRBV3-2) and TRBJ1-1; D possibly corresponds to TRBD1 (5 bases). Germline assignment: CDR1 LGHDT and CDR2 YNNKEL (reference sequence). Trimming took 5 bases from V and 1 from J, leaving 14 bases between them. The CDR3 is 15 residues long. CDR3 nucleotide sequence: TGTGCCAGCAGCGACCTCCCGGGGCGGAACACTGAAGCTTTCTTT. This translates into CASSDLPGRNTEAFF.

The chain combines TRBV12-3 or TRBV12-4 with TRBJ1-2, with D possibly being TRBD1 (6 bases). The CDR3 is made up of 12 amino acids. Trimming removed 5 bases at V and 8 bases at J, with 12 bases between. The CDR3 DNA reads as TGTGCCAGCAGTCCCCAGGGGCGCGGCTACACCTTC. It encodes CASSPQGRGYTF.

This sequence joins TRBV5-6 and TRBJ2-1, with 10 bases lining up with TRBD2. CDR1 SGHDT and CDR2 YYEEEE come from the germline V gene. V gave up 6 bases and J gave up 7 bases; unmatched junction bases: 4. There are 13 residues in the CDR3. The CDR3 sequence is CASKTSGVNEQFF. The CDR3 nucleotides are TGTGCCAGCAAAACTAGCGGGGTGAATGAGCAGTTCTTC. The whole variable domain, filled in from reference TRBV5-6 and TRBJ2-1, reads DAGVTQSPTHLIKTRGQQVTLRCSPKSGHDTVSWYQQALGQGPQFIFQYYEEEERQRGNFPDRFSGHQFPNYSSELNVNALLLGDSALYLCASKTSGVNEQFFGPGTRLTVL.

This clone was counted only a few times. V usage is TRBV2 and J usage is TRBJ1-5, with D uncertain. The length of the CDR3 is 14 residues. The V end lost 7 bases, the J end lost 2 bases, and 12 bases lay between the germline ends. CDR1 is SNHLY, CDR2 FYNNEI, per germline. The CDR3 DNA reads TGTGCCAGCACCTCAGAAATAGGCAATCAGCCCCAGCATTTT. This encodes CASTSEIGNQPQHF.